The 12 T cell receptor beta chains reported below all come from one sample, sequenced in a study of T-cell reconstitution after alpha-beta-depleted transplantation in children. Preparation of the TCRbeta library was carried out with unique molecular identifiers. TCRdb redid the calling of the PCR reads with MiXCR, one entry per CDR3 protein. The profile covers around 450,000 distinct CDR3 sequences, with around 16% appearing a single time and roughly 29% taken by the ten largest. Specimen: PBMCs, mostly from graft donor cells, collected 360 days after TCRalphabeta/CD19-depleted stem cell transplant. Receptors originate from a boy younger than two who had a stem cell transplant for Wiskott-Aldrich syndrome, so the T cells may come from the graft donor.

The chain couples TRBV4-1 to TRBJ2-1; 9 nucleotides match TRBD2. In germline, CDR1 is MGHRA, CDR2 YSYEKL. There are 14 residues in the CDR3. V trimming: 2 bases; J trimming: 7 bases; junction bases outside the gene matches: 3. The CDR3 reads CASSQPGLANEQFF. CDR3 DNA sequence: TGCGCCAGCAGCCAACCGGGACTAGCAAATGAGCAGTTCTTC.

This sequence joins TRBV20-1 and TRBJ2-7; D is undetermined. Trimming removed 6 bases at V and 6 bases at J, with 9 bases between. This CDR3 has 10 amino acids. Germline V CDR1 and CDR2: DFQATT, SNEGSKA (reference sequence). The CDR3 region has the DNA TGCAGTGCGAGAAGCGTCGAGCAGTACTTC. Translated, it gives CSARSVEQYF.

This clonotype was seen repeatedly, ten times or more. The chain combines TRBV3-1 with TRBJ2-6; TRBD1 aligns across 10 bases. This CDR3 comprises 16 residues. With 6 bases clipped from V and 2 bases from J, the junction kept 4 bases outside the gene matches. The germline V gene has CDR1 LGHDT and CDR2 YNNKEL (reference sequence). For the CDR3, the DNA is TGTGCCAGCAGTCCGGGACAGGGGACTGGGGCCAACGTCCTGACTTTC. This codes for CASSPGQGTGANVLTF.

Of note for this clonotype: One junction end disagrees with the germline gene, perhaps due to a read error. This chain joins TRBV11-2 and TRBJ1-5, with D unresolved. Germline lookup yields CDR1 SGHAT and CDR2 FQNNGV. The CDR3 extends over 14 amino acids. CDR3 bases: TGTGCCATCAGCCCCTTTTTTGAGTCGTCAGAGAAGCATTTT. This gives the protein CAISPFFESSEKHF.

The chain is built from TRBV23-1 and TRBJ2-7; the D gene is possibly TRBD1 (5 bases). TRBV23-1 is classed as an ORF, of uncertain function. V was cut by 11 bases and J by 0 bases, with 20 bases left in between. The CDR3 totals 15 residues. DNA of the CDR3: TGCGCCGGACCTGCTGACAGCCCCGGCTCCTACGAGCAGTACTTC. Protein sequence: CAGPADSPGSYEQYF.

This chain connects TRBV7-8 to TRBJ2-7; TRBD1 is a possible D gene (6 bases). Per the germline V gene, CDR1 is SGHVS and CDR2 is FQNEAQ. The CDR3 spans 16 residues. V was clipped by 1 base and J by 2 bases, with 15 bases between them. The CDR3 is CASSLVPRQGPYEQYF. The CDR3 DNA follows: TGTGCCAGCAGCTTAGTTCCGCGGCAGGGGCCCTACGAGCAGTACTTC.

In nucleotides, the CDR3 is TGTGCCAGCGGACAGGGGAGTGAAAAACTGTTTTTT. Translation gives CASGQGSEKLFF. The genes are TRBV7-9 and TRBJ1-4; 9 bases are shared with TRBD1. Germline V gene data show CDR1 as SEHNR and CDR2 as FQNEAQ (reference sequence). CDR3 length equals 12 residues. V trimming: 8 bases; J trimming: 7 bases; junction bases outside the gene matches: 2.

V is TRBV7-9 and J is TRBJ2-1, with D tentatively TRBD1 (5 bases). Trimming took off 1 base at V and 0 bases at J, with 10 bases between the two ends. The germline gives CDR1 SEHNR, CDR2 FQNEAQ (reference sequence). The length of the CDR3 is 16 residues. The CDR3 reads CASSLGVGVSYNEQFF. In DNA, the CDR3 is TGTGCCAGCAGCTTAGGAGTAGGGGTCTCCTACAATGAGCAGTTCTTC.

The J gene is TRBJ2-7, the V gene TRBV7-9, with D unresolved. V lost 3 bases, J lost 6 bases, and 9 bases lay in between. The CDR3 is 12 amino acids. Germline V gene data show CDR1 as SEHNR and CDR2 as FQNEAQ (reference sequence). The CDR3 DNA is TGTGCCAGCAGCTTTTCTGGGCGCGAGCAGTACTTC. It codes for CASSFSGREQYF. The entire variable domain, with the rest obtained from reference TRBV7-9 and TRBJ2-7, is as follows: DTGVSQNPRHKITKRGQNVTFRCDPISEHNRLYWYRQTLGQGPEFLTYFQNEAQLEKSRLLSDRFSAERPKGSFSTLEIQRTEQGDSAMYLCASSFSGREQYFGPGTRLTVT.

V usage is TRBV11-1 and J usage is TRBJ2-7; 9 bases are a match to TRBD1. Germline V gene lookup returns CDR1 SGHAT and CDR2 FQDESV (reference sequence). The CDR3 has 19 amino acids. The trim removed 4 bases at V and 3 bases at J, leaving 19 bases unmatched. In DNA, the CDR3 is TGTGCCAGCAGCTCCAAAAACGGGGAGGGGGACAGGGACTTCTACGAGCAGTACTTC. Amino acids: CASSSKNGEGDRDFYEQYF.

This clonotype occurred a few times. The V and J genes are TRBV5-1 and TRBJ2-7; the D gene is possibly TRBD2 (6 bases). The V and J ends lost 0 bases and 0 bases respectively, with 19 bases between them. The CDR3 extends over 18 amino acids. Germline V gene data show CDR1 as SGHRS and CDR2 as YFSETQ. The DNA for the CDR3 is TGCGCCAGCAGCTTGGGCCCCCGGGACTTCCTAATCTCCTACGAGCAGTACTTC. Encoded protein: CASSLGPRDFLISYEQYF.

The chain carries TRBV28 and TRBJ2-1; 7 bases align to TRBD1. The V gene end was trimmed by 5 bases and the J gene end by 7 bases; junction bases not matched to a gene: 14. The CDR3 spans 16 residues. The V gene's germline CDR1 is MDHEN and CDR2 SYDVKM. CDR3 sequence reads: CASSHHTGTAANEQFF. In nucleotides, the CDR3 is TGTGCCAGCAGTCACCATACCGGGACAGCGGCTAATGAGCAGTTCTTC. Full variable domain (rest looked up from reference TRBV28 and TRBJ2-1): DVKVTQSSRYLVKRTGEKVFLECVQDMDHENMFWYRQDPGLGLRLIYFSYDVKMKEKGDIPEGYSVSREKKERFSLILESASTNQTSMYLCASSHHTGTAANEQFFGPGTRLTVL.